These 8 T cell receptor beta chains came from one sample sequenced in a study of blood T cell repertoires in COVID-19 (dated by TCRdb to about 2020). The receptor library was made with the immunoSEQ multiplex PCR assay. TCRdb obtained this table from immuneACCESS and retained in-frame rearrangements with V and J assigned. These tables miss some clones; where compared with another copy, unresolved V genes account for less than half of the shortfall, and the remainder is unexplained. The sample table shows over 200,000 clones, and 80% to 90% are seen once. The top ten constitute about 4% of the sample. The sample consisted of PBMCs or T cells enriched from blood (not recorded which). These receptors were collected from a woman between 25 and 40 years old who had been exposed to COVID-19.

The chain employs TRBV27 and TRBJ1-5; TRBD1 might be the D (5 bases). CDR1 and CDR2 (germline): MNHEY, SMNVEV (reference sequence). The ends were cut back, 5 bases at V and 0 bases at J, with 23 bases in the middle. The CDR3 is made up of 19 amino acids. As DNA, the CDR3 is TGTGCCAGCAGTCCGCTGGAGGGGCGGATGGTTTATAGCAATCAGCCCCAGCATTTT. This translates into CASSPLEGRMVYSNQPQHF.

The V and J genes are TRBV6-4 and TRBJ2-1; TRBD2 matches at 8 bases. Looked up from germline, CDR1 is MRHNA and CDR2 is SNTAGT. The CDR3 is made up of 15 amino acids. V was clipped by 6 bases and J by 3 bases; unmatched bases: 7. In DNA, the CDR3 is TGTGCCAGCAGCGAAAGTACTAGCGGCTACAATGAGCAGTTCTTC. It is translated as CASSESTSGYNEQFF.

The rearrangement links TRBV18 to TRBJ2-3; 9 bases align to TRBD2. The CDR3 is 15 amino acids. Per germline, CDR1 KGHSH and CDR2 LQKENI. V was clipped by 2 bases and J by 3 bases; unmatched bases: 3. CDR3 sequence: CASSPGREGTDTQYF. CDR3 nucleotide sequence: TGTGCCAGCTCACCAGGGCGGGAGGGGACAGATACGCAGTATTTT.

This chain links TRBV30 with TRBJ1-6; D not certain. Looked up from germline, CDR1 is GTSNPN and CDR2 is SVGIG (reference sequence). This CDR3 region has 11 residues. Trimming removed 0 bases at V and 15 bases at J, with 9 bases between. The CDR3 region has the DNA TGTGCCTGGAGTGTCCGTAGCCTCCTCCACTTT. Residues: CAWSVRSLLHF.

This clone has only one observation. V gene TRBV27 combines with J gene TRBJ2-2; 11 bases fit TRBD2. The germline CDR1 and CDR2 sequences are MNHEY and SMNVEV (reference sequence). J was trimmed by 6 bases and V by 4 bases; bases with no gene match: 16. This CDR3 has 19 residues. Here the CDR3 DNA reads TGTGCCAGCAGTTCTCTTATTGGGCTAGCGGGAGGACTAGCCGGGGAGCTGTTTTTT. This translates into CASSSLIGLAGGLAGELFF.

The DNA of the CDR3 is TGTGCCAGCAGTCCCACAGGGTTGATTTCACCCCTCCACTTT. Its translation is CASSPTGLISPLHF. The chain carries TRBV27 and TRBJ1-6; maybe TRBD1 (6 bases). Germline V gene sequence: CDR1 MNHEY, CDR2 SMNVEV (reference sequence). V was trimmed by 5 bases and J by 9 bases, leaving 14 bases between them. The length of the CDR3 is 14 residues.

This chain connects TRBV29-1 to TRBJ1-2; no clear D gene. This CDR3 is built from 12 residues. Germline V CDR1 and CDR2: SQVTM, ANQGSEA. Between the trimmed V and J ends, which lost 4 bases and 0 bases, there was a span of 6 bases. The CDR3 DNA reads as TGCAGCGTTGGTGGAGCTAACTATGGCTACACCTTC. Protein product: CSVGGANYGYTF.

CDR3 in amino acids: CASAWDIYSNQPQHF. CDR3 DNA sequence: TGTGCCAGTGCCTGGGACATCTATAGCAATCAGCCCCAGCATTTT. The chain recombines TRBV19 with TRBJ1-5, with D tentatively TRBD1 (6 bases). Germline V CDR1 and CDR2: LNHDA, SQIVND (reference sequence). V lost 8 bases to trimming and J lost 0 bases, with 14 bases between them. The CDR3 has 15 residues.